This T cell receptor beta chain was obtained from a study of cytomegalovirus exposure and HLA in healthy donors. Study-level results: A later analysis linked a missense variant in DCLRE1C to the trimming of TCR beta V and J genes. Across HLA loci, a later analysis found differing TCR association rates, with DRB1 most and HLA-C fewest. A prior analysis recorded that most TCR beta V segments were productive about 87% or about 30% of the time.

This CDR3 has 14 amino acids. V lost 3 bases and J lost 6; bases outside the gene matches: 3. The V gene's germline CDR1 is SGHKS and CDR2 YYEKEE (reference sequence). The sample holds one count of this clone. As yet, its antigen is unknown. Researchers ran the PCR with 60 Vbeta and 13 Jbeta primers. Original handling: A later analysis counted 80 million or so unique TCR beta chains, 10 million to 12 million shared. TCRdb keeps only in-frame clones here, not all; method: immunoSEQ multiplex PCR. From that table come the V and J calls and clone size; the DNA was used to work out D and trimming. The top ten clones hold about 2.5% of a sample with under 150,000 clones, 80% of them seen once.

The gene calls are TRBV5-5 and TRBJ1-5, with 10 nucleotides matching TRBD1. The sequence was obtained from a man aged 30 to 39 in good health and CMV-seronegative. The sequenced sample was PBMCs. The CDR3 coding sequence is TGTGCCAGCAGCTCTAGGACAGGGGGTCAGCCCCAGCATTTT. Its translation: CASSSRTGGQPQHF.